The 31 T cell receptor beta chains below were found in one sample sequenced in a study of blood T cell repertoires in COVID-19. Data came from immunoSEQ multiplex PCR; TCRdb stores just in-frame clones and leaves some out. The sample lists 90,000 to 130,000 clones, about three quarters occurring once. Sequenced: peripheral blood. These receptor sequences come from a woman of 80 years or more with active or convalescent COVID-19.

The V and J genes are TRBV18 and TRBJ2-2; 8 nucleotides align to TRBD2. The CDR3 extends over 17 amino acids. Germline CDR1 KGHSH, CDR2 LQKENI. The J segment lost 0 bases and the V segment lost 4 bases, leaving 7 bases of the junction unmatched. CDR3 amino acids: CASSRRSGSANTGELFF. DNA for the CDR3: TGTGCCAGCTCACGTCGAAGCGGGAGCGCGAACACCGGGGAGCTGTTTTTT. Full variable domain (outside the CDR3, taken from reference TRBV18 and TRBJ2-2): NAGVMQNPRHLVRRRGQEARLRCSPMKGHSHVYWYRQLPEEGLKFMVYLQKENIIDESGMPKERFSAEFPKEGPSILRIQQVVRGDSAAYFCASSRRSGSANTGELFFGEGSRLTVL.

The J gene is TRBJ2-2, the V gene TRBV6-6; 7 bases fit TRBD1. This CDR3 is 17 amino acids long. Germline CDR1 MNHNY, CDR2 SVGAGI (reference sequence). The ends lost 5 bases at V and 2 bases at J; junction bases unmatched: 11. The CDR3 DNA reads TGTGCCAGCAGTCGACCCGTCGGGGACAGTAACACCGGGGAGCTGTTTTTT. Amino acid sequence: CASSRPVGDSNTGELFF.

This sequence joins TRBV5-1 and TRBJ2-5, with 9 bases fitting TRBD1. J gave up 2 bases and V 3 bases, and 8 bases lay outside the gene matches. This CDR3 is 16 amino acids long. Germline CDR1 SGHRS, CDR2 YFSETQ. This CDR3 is CASSSYSGQGQETQYF. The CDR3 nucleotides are TGCGCCAGCAGCTCCTACTCTGGACAGGGGCAAGAGACCCAGTACTTC.

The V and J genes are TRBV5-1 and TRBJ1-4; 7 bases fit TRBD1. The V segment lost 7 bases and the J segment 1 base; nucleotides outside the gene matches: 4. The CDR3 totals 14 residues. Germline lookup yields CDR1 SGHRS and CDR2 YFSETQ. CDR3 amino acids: CASATGRTNEKLFF. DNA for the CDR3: TGCGCCAGCGCGACAGGGCGAACTAATGAAAAACTGTTTTTT.

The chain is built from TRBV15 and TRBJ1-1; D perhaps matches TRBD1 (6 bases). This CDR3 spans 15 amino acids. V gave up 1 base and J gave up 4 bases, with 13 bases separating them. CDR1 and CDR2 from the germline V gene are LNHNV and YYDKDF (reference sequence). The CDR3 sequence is CATSRGNREGTEAFF. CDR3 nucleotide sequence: TGTGCCACCAGCAGAGGTAACAGGGAGGGCACTGAAGCTTTCTTT.

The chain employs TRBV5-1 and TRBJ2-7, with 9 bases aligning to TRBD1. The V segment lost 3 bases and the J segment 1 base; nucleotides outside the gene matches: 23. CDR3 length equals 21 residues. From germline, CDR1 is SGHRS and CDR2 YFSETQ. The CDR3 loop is CASSWMVSPGQGNLGSYEQYF. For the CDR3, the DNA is TGCGCCAGCAGCTGGATGGTGAGTCCGGGACAGGGAAATTTGGGATCCTACGAGCAGTACTTC.

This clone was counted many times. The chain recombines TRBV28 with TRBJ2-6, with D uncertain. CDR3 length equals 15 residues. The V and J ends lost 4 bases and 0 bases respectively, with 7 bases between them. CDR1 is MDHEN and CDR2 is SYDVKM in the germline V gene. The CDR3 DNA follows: TGTGCCAGCAGTTCTCTTTTCTCTGGGGCCAACGTCCTGACTTTC. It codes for CASSSLFSGANVLTF. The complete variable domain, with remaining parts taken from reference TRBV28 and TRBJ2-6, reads DVKVTQSSRYLVKRTGEKVFLECVQDMDHENMFWYRQDPGLGLRLIYFSYDVKMKEKGDIPEGYSVSREKKERFSLILESASTNQTSMYLCASSSLFSGANVLTFGAGSRLTVL.

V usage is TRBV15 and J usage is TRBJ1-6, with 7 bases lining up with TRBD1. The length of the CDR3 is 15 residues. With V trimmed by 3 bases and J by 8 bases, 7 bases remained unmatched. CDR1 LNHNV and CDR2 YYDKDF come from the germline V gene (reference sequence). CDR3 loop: CATSRRQGQDSPLHF. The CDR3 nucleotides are TGTGCCACCAGCAGGAGACAGGGCCAGGATTCACCCCTCCACTTT.

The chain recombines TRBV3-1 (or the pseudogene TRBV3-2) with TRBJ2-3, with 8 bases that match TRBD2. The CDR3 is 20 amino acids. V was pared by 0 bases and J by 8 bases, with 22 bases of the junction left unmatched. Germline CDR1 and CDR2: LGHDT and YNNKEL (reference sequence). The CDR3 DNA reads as TGTGCCAGCAGCCAAGATTCCTGGGGGGGCGGGAGGACCAGCAGCGGTACGCAGTATTTT. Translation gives CASSQDSWGGGRTSSGTQYF.

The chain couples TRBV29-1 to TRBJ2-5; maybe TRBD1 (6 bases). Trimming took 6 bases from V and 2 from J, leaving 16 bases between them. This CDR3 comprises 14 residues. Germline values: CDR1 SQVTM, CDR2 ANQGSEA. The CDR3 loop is CSVRGRGWQETQYF. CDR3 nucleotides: TGCAGCGTCCGAGGAAGGGGGTGGCAAGAGACCCAGTACTTC. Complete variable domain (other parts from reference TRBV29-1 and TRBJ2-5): SAVISQKPSRDICQRGTSLTIQCQVDSQVTMMFWYRQQPGQSLTLIATANQGSEATYESGFVIDKFPISRPNLTFSTLTVSNMSPEDSSIYLCSVRGRGWQETQYFGPGTRLLVL.

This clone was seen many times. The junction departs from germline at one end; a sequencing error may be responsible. CDR3 sequence (DNA): TGTGCTAGCAGCCCTGGACAGGGGTCCTACAATGAGCAGTTCTTC. Protein sequence: CASSPGQGSYNEQFF. The genes are TRBV7-7 and TRBJ2-1; 9 bases are a match to TRBD1. Looked up from germline, CDR1 is SSHAT and CDR2 is FNYEAQ (reference sequence). This CDR3 has 15 amino acids.

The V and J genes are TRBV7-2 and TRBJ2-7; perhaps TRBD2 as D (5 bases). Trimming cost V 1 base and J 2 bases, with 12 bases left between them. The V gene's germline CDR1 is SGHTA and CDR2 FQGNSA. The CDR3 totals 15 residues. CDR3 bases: TGTGCCAGCAGCTTAGGACCTAGCCCAACCTACGAGCAGTACTTC. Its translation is CASSLGPSPTYEQYF.

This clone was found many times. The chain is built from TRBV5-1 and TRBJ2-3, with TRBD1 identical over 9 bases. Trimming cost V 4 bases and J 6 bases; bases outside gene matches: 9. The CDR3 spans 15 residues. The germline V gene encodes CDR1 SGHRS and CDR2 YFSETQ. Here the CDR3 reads CASSLGQGPWDTQYF. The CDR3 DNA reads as TGCGCCAGCAGCCTAGGACAGGGGCCTTGGGATACGCAGTATTTT.

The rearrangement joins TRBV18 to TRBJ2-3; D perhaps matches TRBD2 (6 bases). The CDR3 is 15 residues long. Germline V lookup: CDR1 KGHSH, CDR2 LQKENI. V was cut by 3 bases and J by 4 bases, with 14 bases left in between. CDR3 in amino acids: CASSPRLSSADTQYF. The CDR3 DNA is TGTGCCAGCTCACCTCGGCTTTCTAGCGCAGATACGCAGTATTTT.

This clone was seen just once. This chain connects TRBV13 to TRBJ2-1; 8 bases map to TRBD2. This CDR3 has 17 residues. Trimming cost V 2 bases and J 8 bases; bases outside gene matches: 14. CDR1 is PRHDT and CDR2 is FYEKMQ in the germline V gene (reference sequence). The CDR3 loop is CASSLRGPGLGGDEQFF. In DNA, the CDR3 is TGTGCCAGCAGCTTAAGGGGACCGGGACTAGGCGGGGATGAGCAGTTCTTC.

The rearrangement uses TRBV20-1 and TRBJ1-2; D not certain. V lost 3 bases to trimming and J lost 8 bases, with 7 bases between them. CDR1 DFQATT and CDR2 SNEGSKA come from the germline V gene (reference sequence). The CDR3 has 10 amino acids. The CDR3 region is CSARPGGYTF. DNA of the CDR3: TGCAGTGCTAGGCCTGGCGGCTACACCTTC.

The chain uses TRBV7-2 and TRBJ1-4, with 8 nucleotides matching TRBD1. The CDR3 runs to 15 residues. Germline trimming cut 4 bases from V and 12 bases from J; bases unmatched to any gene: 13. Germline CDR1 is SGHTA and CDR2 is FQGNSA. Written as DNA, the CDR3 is TGTGCCAGCAGCTCCGAAGGGACAGGTTCCTCGGAACTGTTTTTT. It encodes CASSSEGTGSSELFF.

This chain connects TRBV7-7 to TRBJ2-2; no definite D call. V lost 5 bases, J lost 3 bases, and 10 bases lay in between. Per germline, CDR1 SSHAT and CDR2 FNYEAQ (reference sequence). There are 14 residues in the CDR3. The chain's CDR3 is CASSQQKYTGELFF. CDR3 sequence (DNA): TGTGCCAGCAGCCAACAGAAATACACCGGGGAGCTGTTTTTT.

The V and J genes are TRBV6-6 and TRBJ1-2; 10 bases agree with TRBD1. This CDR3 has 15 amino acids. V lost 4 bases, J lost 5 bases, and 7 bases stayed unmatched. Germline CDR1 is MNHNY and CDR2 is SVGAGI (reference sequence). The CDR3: CASSSPGQGLYGYTF. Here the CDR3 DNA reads TGTGCCAGCAGTTCGCCGGGACAGGGGCTGTATGGCTACACCTTC.

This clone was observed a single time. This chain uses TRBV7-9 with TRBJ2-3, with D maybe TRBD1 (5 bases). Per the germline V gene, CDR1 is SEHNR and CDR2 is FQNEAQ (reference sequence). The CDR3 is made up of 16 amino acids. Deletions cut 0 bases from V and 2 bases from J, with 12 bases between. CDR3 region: CASSLATGIHTDTQYF. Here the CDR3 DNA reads TGTGCCAGCAGCTTAGCTACAGGCATTCACACAGATACGCAGTATTTT.

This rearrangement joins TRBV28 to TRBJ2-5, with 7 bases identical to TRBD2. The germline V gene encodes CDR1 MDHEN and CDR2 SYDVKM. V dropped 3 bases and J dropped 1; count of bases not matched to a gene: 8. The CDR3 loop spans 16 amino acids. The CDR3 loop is CASSFLPAGSQETQYF. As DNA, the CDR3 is TGTGCCAGCAGTTTTCTTCCAGCGGGAAGCCAAGAGACCCAGTACTTC.

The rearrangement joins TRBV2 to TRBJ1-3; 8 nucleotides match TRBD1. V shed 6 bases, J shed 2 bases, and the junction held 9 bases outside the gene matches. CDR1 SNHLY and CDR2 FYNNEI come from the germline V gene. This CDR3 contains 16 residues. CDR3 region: CASRKGQAEPGNTIYF. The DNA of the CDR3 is TGTGCCAGCAGAAAGGGACAGGCCGAACCTGGAAACACCATATATTTT.

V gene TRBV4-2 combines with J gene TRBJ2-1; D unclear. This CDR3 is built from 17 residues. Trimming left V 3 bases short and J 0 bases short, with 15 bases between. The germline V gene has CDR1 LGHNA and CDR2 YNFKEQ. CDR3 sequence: CASSQNSHVSSYNEQFF. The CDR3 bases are TGTGCCAGCAGCCAGAACAGCCACGTCAGCTCCTACAATGAGCAGTTCTTC.

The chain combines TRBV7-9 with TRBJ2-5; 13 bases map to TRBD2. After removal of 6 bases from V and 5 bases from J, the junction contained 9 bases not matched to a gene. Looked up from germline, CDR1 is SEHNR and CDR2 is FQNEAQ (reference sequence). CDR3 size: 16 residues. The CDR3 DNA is TGTGCCAGCAGTAGCGGACTAGCGGGAGTTAGTGAGACCCAGTACTTC. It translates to CASSSGLAGVSETQYF.

The CDR3 nucleotides are TGTGCCAGCAGGAGGGGGTCGACATACAATGAGCAGTTCTTC. Residues: CASRRGSTYNEQFF. The gene calls are TRBV2 and TRBJ2-1, with D tentatively TRBD1 (6 bases). Germline V lookup: CDR1 SNHLY, CDR2 FYNNEI. This CDR3 region has 14 residues. V shed 6 bases and J shed 4 bases, with 13 bases lying between them.

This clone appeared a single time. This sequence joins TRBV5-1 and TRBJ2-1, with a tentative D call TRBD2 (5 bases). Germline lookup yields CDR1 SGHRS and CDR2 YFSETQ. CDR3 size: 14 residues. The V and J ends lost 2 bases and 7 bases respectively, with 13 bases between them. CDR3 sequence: CASSLPFSGNEQFF. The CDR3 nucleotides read TGCGCCAGCAGCTTACCCTTCTCGGGAAATGAGCAGTTCTTC.

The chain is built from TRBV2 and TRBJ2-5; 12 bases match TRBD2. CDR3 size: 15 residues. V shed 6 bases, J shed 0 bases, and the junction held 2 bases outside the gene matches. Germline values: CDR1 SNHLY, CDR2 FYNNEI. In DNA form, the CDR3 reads TGTGCCAGCAGGAGGACTAGCGGGAACCAAGAGACCCAGTACTTC. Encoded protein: CASRRTSGNQETQYF. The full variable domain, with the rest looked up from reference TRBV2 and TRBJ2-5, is EPEVTQTPSHQVTQMGQEVILRCVPISNHLYFYWYRQILGQKVEFLVSFYNNEISEKSEIFDDQFSVERPDGSNFTLKIRSTKLEDSAMYFCASRRTSGNQETQYFGPGTRLLVL.

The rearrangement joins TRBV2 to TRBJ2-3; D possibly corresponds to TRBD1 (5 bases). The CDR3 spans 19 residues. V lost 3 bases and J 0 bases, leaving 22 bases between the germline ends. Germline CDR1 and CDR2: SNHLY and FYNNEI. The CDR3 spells CASSDSHRWQGTSTDTQYF. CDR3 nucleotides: TGTGCCAGCAGTGACTCCCACCGGTGGCAGGGAACTAGCACAGATACGCAGTATTTT.

The CDR3 protein is CASSEIMNTEAFF. CDR3 coding DNA: TGTGCCAGCAGTGAAATCATGAACACTGAAGCTTTCTTT. The V and J genes are TRBV2 and TRBJ1-1; D is undetermined. CDR3 length: 13 amino acids. The germline V gene has CDR1 SNHLY and CDR2 FYNNEI. V lost 2 bases and J 0 bases, leaving 4 bases between the germline ends. Drawing the rest from reference TRBV2 and TRBJ1-1, the complete variable domain is EPEVTQTPSHQVTQMGQEVILRCVPISNHLYFYWYRQILGQKVEFLVSFYNNEISEKSEIFDDQFSVERPDGSNFTLKIRSTKLEDSAMYFCASSEIMNTEAFFGQGTRLTVV.

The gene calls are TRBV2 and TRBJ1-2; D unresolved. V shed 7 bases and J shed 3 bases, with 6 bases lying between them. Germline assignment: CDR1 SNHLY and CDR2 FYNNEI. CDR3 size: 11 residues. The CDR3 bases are TGTGCCAGCAACAGTTACTATGGCTACACCTTC. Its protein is CASNSYYGYTF.

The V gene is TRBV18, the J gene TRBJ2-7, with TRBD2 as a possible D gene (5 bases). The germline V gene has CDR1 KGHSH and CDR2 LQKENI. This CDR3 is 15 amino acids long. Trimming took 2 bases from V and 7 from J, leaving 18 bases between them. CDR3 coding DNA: TGTGCCAGCTCACCATGGTATCACGGGGAAGGAGAGCAGTACTTC. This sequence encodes CASSPWYHGEGEQYF.